This is a list of T cell receptor beta chains from one sample in a study of shared clonotypes between healthy human individuals. Some clones are missing from TCRdb's copy, which holds only in-frame ones; the method was immunoSEQ multiplex PCR. The repertoire holds about 2,200,000 clones, with roughly 91% as singletons. Sequencing was carried out using naive CD8+ T cells from PBMCs. The receptor source for this set is a man aged 18 to 35 in good health. Some clones in this sample may be carry-over from other donors' samples. The CDR3 runs from the conserved cysteine through the conserved F or W. D genes are given only for firm matches. Part of the rows lack a size; the others show once, few, many or a class for expanded clones.

D gene	V gene	clone size	J gene	CDR3 protein	CDR3 DNA
-	TRBV5-4	once	TRBJ2-1	CATVLKSEQFF	TGTGCCACCGTACTGAAAAGTGAGCAGTTCTTC
-	TRBV4-1	-	TRBJ2-2	CASSLRAAGGELFF	TGCGCCAGCAGCCTCCGGGCCGCTGGCGGGGAGCTGTTTTTT
-	TRBV29-1	-	TRBJ1-1	CGTGSTEAFF	TGCGGAACTGGTTCCACTGAAGCTTTCTTT
-	TRBV7-2	-	TRBJ1-3	CASSSTPTGNTIYF	TGTGCCAGCAGCTCTACCCCGACTGGAAACACCATATATTTT
TRBD2	TRBV4-2	-	TRBJ2-7	CASSPPHTSGRTREQYF	TGTGCCAGCAGCCCGCCACATACTAGCGGGAGGACTCGGGAGCAGTACTTC
-	TRBV7-9	once	TRBJ2-1	CASSSRSGTRSDNEQFF	TGTGCCAGCAGCTCCCGCTCCGGGACCCGGTCCGACAATGAGCAGTTCTTC
-	TRBV5-6	-	TRBJ2-1	CASSLRRGVNEQFF	TGTGCCAGCAGCCTCCGCAGGGGGGTCAATGAGCAGTTCTTC
-	TRBV28	-	TRBJ2-7	CASSRSGTSYEQYF	TGTGCCAGCAGCCGTTCCGGGACTTCCTACGAGCAGTACTTC
-	TRBV6-5	-	TRBJ1-4	CASSNREGDEKLFF	TGTGCCAGCAGCAACAGGGAAGGGGATGAAAAACTGTTTTTT
TRBD1	TRBV30	once	TRBJ2-1	CAYYRGAGEQFF	TGTGCCTACTACAGGGGGGCGGGTGAGCAGTTCTTC
-	TRBV28	-	TRBJ1-3	CASSSPREQAGGNTIYF	TGTGCCAGCAGTTCGCCTCGGGAGCAGGCAGGTGGAAACACCATATATTTT
TRBD2	TRBV27	-	TRBJ2-3	CASSFLRGRGTDTQYF	TGTGCCAGCAGTTTCCTTCGCGGGAGGGGGACAGATACGCAGTATTTT
-	TRBV6-5	-	TRBJ2-5	CASSYSGRQETQYF	TGTGCCAGCAGTTACTCGGGCAGACAAGAGACCCAGTACTTC
TRBD1	TRBV9	-	TRBJ1-2	CASSGYLGTGGRENYGYTF	TGTGCCAGCAGCGGATATCTCGGGACAGGGGGAAGAGAGAACTATGGCTACACCTTC
-	TRBV2	-	TRBJ2-7	CASSDWGPGSPYEQYF	TGTGCCAGCAGTGATTGGGGCCCCGGTAGCCCCTACGAGCAGTACTTC
TRBD2	TRBV5-1	-	TRBJ2-1	CASSLVAGEEQFF	TGCGCCAGCAGCTTGGTAGCGGGCGAAGAGCAGTTCTTC
-	TRBV28	-	TRBJ1-1	CASSVWEGKAEAFF	TGTGCCAGTTCTGTTTGGGAGGGAAAGGCTGAAGCTTTCTTT
TRBD1	TRBV2	once	TRBJ2-3	CASSHDRGRDTDTQYF	TGTGCCAGCAGCCACGACAGGGGGCGAGACACAGATACGCAGTATTTT
-	TRBV28	-	TRBJ1-1	CASSPARGALNTEAFF	TGTGCCAGCAGTCCAGCCAGGGGAGCCTTGAACACTGAAGCTTTCTTT
-	TRBV2	-	TRBJ2-7	CASSEPGAGEVRGSYEQYF	TGTGCCAGCAGTGAGCCGGGGGCAGGGGAGGTTCGCGGCTCCTACGAGCAGTACTTC
-	TRBV5-6	once	TRBJ1-2	CASSPGASNYGYTF	TGTGCCAGCAGCCCGGGGGCTTCTAACTATGGCTACACCTTC
-	TRBV27	-	TRBJ2-2	CASSFGVYQTGELFF	TGTGCCAGCAGTTTTGGCGTCTACCAGACCGGGGAGCTGTTTTTT
-	TRBV7-6	-	TRBJ2-5	CASSPTQATSETQYF	TGTGCCAGCAGCCCGACACAGGCTACCAGCGAGACCCAGTACTTC
-	TRBV7-8	once	TRBJ2-5	CAAGGQIRTKKETQYF	TGTGCCGCGGGTGGGCAGATTAGAACCAAGAAAGAGACCCAGTACTTC
-	TRBV19	-	TRBJ2-1	CASSTYGTAGVEQFF	TGTGCCAGTAGTACCTACGGGACTGCCGGTGTTGAGCAGTTCTTC